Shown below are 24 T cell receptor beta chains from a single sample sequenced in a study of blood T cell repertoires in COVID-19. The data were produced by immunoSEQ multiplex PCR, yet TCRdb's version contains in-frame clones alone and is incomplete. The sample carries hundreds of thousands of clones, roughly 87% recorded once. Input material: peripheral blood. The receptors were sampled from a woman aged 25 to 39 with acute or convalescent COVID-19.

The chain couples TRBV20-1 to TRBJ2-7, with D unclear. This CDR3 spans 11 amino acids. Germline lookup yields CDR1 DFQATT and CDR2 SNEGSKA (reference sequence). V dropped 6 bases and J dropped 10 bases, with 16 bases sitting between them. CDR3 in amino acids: CSASIEKRQYF. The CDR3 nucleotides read TGCAGTGCGAGTATTGAAAAGCGACAGTACTTC.

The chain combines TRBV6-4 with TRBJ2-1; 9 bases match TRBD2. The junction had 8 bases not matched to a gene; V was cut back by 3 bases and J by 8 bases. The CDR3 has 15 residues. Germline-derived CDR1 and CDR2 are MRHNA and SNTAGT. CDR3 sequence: CASSEIAGEEDEQFF. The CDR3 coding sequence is TGTGCCAGCAGTGAAATAGCGGGAGAGGAAGATGAGCAGTTCTTC.

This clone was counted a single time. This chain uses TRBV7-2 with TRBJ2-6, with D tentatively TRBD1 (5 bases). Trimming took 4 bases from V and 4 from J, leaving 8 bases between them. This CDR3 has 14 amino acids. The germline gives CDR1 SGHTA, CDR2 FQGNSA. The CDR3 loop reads CASSSGSGANVLTF. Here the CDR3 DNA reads TGTGCCAGCAGCTCAGGGTCCGGGGCCAACGTCCTGACTTTC. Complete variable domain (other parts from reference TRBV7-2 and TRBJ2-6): GAGVSQSPSNKVTEKGKDVELRCDPISGHTALYWYRQSLGQGLEFLIYFQGNSAPDKSGLPSDRFSAERTGGSVSTLTIQRTQQEDSAVYLCASSSGSGANVLTFGAGSRLTVL.

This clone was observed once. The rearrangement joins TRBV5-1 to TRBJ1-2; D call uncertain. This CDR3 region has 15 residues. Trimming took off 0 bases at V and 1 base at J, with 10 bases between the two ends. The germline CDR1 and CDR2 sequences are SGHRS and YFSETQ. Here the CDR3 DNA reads TGCGCCAGCAGCTTGGGGCAGACTATTAACTATGGCTACACCTTC. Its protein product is CASSLGQTINYGYTF.

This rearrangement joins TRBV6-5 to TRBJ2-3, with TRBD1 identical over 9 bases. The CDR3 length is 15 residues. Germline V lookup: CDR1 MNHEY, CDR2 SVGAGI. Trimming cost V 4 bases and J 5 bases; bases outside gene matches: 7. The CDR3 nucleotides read TGTGCCAGCAGTTCGCCACAGGGGGCGAAAGATACGCAGTATTTT. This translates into CASSSPQGAKDTQYF.

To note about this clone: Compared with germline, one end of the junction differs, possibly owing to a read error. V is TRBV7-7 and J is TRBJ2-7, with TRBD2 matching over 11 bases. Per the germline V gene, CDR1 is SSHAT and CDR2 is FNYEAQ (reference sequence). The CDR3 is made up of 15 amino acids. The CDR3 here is CASSPKLAGAYEQYF. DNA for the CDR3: TGTGCTAGCAGCCCAAAACTAGCGGGAGCCTACGAGCAGTACTTC.

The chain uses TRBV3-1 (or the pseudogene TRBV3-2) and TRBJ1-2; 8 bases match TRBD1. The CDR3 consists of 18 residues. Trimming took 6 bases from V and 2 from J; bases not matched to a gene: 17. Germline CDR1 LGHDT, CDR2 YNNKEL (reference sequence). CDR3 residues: CASSPLRTGFLRNYGYTF. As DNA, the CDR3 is TGTGCCAGCAGTCCCCTGAGGACAGGGTTTTTACGAAACTATGGCTACACCTTC.

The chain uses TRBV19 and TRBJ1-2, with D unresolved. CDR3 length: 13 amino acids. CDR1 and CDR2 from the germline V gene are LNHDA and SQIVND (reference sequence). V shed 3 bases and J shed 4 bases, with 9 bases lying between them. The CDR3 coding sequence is TGTGCCAGTAGTATGGCAGGCCCCTATGGCTACACCTTC. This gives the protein CASSMAGPYGYTF. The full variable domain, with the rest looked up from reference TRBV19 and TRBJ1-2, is DGGITQSPKYLFRKEGQNVTLSCEQNLNHDAMYWYRQDPGQGLRLIYYSQIVNDFQKGDIAEGYSVSREKKESFPLTVTSAQKNPTAFYLCASSMAGPYGYTFGSGTRLTVV.

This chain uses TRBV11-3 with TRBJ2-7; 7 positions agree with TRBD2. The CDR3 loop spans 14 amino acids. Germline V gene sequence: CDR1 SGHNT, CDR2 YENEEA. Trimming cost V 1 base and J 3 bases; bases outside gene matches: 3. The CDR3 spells CASSLAAGDYEQYF. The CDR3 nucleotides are TGTGCCAGCAGCTTAGCCGCGGGGGACTACGAGCAGTACTTC. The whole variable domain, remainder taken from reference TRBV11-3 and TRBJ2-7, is EAGVVQSPRYKIIEKKQPVAFWCNPISGHNTLYWYLQNLGQGPELLIRYENEEAVDDSQLPKDRFSAERLKGVDSTLKIQPAELGDSAVYLCASSLAAGDYEQYFGPGTRLTVT.

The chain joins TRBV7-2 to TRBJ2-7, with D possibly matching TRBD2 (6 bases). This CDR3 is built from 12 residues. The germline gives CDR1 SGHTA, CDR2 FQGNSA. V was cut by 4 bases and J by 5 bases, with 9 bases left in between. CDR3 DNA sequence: TGTGCCAGCAGCTGGTGGGGGGACGAGCAGTACTTC. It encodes CASSWWGDEQYF. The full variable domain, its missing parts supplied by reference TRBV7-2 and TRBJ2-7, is GAGVSQSPSNKVTEKGKDVELRCDPISGHTALYWYRQSLGQGLEFLIYFQGNSAPDKSGLPSDRFSAERTGGSVSTLTIQRTQQEDSAVYLCASSWWGDEQYFGPGTRLTVT.

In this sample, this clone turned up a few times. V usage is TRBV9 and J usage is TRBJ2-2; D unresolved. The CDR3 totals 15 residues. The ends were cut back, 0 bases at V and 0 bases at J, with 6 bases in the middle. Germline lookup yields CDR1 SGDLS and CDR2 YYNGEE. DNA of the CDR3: TGTGCCAGCAGCGTAGCGAGTCCGAACACCGGGGAGCTGTTTTTT. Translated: CASSVASPNTGELFF. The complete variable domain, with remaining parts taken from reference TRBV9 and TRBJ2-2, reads DSGVTQTPKHLITATGQRVTLRCSPRSGDLSVYWYQQSLDQGLQFLIQYYNGEERAKGNILERFSAQQFPDLHSELNLSSLELGDSALYFCASSVASPNTGELFFGEGSRLTVL.

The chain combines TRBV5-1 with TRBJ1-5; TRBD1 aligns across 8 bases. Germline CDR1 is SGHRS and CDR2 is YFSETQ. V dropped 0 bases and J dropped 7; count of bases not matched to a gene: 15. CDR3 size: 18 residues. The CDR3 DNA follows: TGCGCCAGCAGCTTGGTGGAGACAGGGGCTTACTTAGGCCAGCCCCAGCATTTT. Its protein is CASSLVETGAYLGQPQHF.

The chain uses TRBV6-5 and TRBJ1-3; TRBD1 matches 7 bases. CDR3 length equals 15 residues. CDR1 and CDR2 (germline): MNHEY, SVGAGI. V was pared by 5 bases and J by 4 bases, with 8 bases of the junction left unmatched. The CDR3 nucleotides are TGTGCCAGCAGTCTGAACAGGGGTTTCGGAAACACCATATATTTT. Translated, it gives CASSLNRGFGNTIYF.

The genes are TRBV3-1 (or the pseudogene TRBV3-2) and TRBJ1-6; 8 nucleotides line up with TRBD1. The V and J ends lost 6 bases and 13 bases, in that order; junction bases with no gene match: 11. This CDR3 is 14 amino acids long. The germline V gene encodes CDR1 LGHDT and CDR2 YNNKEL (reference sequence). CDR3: CASRQLPWTGPLHF. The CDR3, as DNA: TGTGCCAGCAGGCAACTCCCTTGGACAGGGCCCCTCCACTTT.

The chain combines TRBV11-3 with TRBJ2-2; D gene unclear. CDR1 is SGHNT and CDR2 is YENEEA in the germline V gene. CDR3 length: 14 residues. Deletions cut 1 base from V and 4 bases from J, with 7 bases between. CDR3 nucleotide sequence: TGTGCCAGCAGCTTAGTACAAAGCACCGGGGAGCTGTTTTTT. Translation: CASSLVQSTGELFF.

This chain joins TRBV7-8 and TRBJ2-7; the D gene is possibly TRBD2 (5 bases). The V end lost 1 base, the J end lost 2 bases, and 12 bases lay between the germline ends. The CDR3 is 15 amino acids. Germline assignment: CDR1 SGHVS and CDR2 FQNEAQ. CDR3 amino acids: CASSLVGVGAYEQYF. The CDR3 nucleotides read TGTGCCAGCAGCTTAGTAGGTGTGGGAGCCTACGAGCAGTACTTC.

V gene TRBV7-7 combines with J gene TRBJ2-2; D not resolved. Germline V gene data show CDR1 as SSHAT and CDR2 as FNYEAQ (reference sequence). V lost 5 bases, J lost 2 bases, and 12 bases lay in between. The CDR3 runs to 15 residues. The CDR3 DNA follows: TGTGCCAGCAGCACTAAAGAGGTTAACACCGGGGAGCTGTTTTTT. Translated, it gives CASSTKEVNTGELFF.

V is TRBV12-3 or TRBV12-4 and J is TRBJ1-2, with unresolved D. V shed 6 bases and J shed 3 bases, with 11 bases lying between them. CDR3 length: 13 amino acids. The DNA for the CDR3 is TGTGCCAGCAGCCCAGTCTCCCACTATGGCTACACCTTC. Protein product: CASSPVSHYGYTF.

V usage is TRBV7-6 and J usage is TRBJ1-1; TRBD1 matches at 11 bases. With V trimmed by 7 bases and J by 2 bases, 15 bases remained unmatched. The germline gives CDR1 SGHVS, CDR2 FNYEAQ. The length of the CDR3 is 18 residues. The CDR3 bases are TGTGCCAGCACCCCACTCCCGGGACAGGGGGTTCAAAACACTGAAGCTTTCTTT. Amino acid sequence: CASTPLPGQGVQNTEAFF. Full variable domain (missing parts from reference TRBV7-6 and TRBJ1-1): GAGVSQSPRYKVTKRGQDVALRCDPISGHVSLYWYRQALGQGPEFLTYFNYEAQQDKSGLPNDRFSAERPEGSISTLTIQRTEQRDSAMYRCASTPLPGQGVQNTEAFFGQGTRLTVV.

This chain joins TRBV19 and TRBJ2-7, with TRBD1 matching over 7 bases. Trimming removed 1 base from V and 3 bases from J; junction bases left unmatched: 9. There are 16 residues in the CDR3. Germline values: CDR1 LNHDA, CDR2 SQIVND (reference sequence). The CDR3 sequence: CASSIASGQKIYEQYF. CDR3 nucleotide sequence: TGTGCCAGTAGTATAGCTTCGGGACAGAAGATCTACGAGCAGTACTTC.

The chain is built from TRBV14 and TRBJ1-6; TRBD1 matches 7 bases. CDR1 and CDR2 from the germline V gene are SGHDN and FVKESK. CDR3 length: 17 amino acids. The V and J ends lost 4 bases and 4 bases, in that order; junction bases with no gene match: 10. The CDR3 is CASSPRRGPSYNSPLHF. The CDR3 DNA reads TGTGCCAGCAGCCCCAGAAGGGGGCCAAGTTATAATTCACCCCTCCACTTT.

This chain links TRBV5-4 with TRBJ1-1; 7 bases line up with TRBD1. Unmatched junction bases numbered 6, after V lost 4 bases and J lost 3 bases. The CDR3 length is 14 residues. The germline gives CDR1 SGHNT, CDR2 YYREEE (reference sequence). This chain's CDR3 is CASSLNTGDTEAFF. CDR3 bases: TGTGCCAGCAGCCTTAATACAGGGGACACTGAAGCTTTCTTT.

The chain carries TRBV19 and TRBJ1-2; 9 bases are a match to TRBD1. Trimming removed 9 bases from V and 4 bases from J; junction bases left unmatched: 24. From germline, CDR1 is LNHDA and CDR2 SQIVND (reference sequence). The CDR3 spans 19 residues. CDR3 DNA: TGTGCCAGCTTAGGGGAGCGTCGGGACAGGGAGCTTTGGGGCTATGGCTACACCTTC. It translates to CASLGERRDRELWGYGYTF.

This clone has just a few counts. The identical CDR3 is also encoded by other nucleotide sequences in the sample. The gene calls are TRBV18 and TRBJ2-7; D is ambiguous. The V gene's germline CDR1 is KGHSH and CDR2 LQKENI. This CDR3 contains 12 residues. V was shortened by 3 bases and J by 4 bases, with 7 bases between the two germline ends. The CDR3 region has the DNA TGTGCCAGCTCACCGACTGATTACGAGCAGTACTTC. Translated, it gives CASSPTDYEQYF.